This TCR beta chain was recovered during a study of blood T cell repertoires in COVID-19 (dated by TCRdb to 2019 to 2021). Regarding the study in general: Samples from collaborators originated in the United States, Italy and Spain and spanned both the acute and convalescent phases of COVID-19. The material from the prospective study consisted of cDNA or gDNA derived from T cells, B-cell-depleted T cells, or PBMCs. Deeply sampled blood TCRbeta repertoires from subjects exposed to, actively infected with, or recovered from COVID-19 were included in the dataset. The repertoires were released in a freely available public database meant as a resource for research on the immune response to SARS-CoV-2. Samples came from the ongoing ImmuneRACE study (first 160 participants) plus 1,254 subjects from 6 global collaborators. A de-identified subject ID, COVID-19 status, age in years and sex were almost always included in the sample metadata. Where available, HLA class I and class II types were taken from metadata supplied by the sample provider and were not determined by assay-based typing. Overall results and qualifications from the work: The quantity of clinical and demographic metadata differed by source and by participant and was supplied without curation.

In the prospective study, participants were about 18 to 90 years old, resided in about two dozen geographic areas of the United States, and were enrolled through a virtual design. In the prospective study, participants were assigned to cohorts based on the clinical history participants reported in a screening survey and a study questionnaire. Each participant in the prospective study had whole blood, serum and a nasopharyngeal or oropharyngeal swab collected by mobile phlebotomists. Over an approximately 2-month period, participants in the prospective study had the option of providing additional blood draws and questionnaires. Prospective study blood samples were shipped either frozen or at room temperature before DNA extraction. About this clone: The antigen this receptor binds is unknown. No quality values exist for individual bases; no much larger clone is one base distant.

TCRbeta CDR3 regions were amplified from genomic DNA by means of the immunoSEQ Assay, a bias-controlled multiplex PCR. The authors' analysis ran thus. The number of nucleated cells in each sample was estimated from the amplification of reference gene primers within the assay. To quantify the absolute abundance of each unique TCRbeta CDR3 rearrangement, sequence reads were collapsed and filtered. Productive Simpson clonality was computed per sample as the square root of Simpson's diversity index over productive rearrangements. TCRdb limited this immuneACCESS table to in-frame rearrangements with V and J called. A share of clones is missing; checked studies link under half to unresolved V genes, and the rest is unexplained. The D gene and trimming were derived from the DNA, and the V and J assignments and clone size from that table. In this sample the table shows 100,000 to 150,000 clones, around 84% of which occur a single time. The ten largest make up 2% to 3% of the sample.

Counted from cysteine to phenylalanine, this CDR3 has 16 amino acids. Only the CDR3 region is kept as DNA, spanning 48 bases read in frame from base 1. After removal of 5 bases from V and 7 bases from J, the junction retains 10 bases not matched to a gene. From a lookup of the germline V gene, CDR1 and CDR2 are SGHTA and FQGNSA. The receptor comes from a man aged 35-49 years with acute COVID-19. Specimen: PBMCs or T cells enriched from blood (not recorded which). The chain uses TRBV7-2 and TRBJ2-7; 14 bases in the middle match TRBD2. The CDR3 reads as follows: CASSPRLAGGVGEQYF. The nucleotides read TGTGCCAGCAGCCCACGACTAGCGGGAGGGGTGGGTGAGCAGTACTTC.